These 3 T cell receptor beta chains came from one sample sequenced in a study of T cell responses to AZD1222 COVID-19 vaccine. Repertoires were generated with immunoSEQ multiplex PCR, while TCRdb's copy carries only in-frame clones and drops some. Of roughly 99,000 clones listed, around 93% are singletons. Material: peripheral blood, obtained 28 days after the second AZD1222 dose. The receptor set was obtained from an adult who received the AZD1222 COVID-19 vaccine.

DNA for the CDR3: TGTGCCAGCAGCCAAGTGCCGGGAGGGTCCTACAATGAGCAGTTCTTC. This encodes CASSQVPGGSYNEQFF. The chain joins TRBV4-2 to TRBJ2-1; 8 bases line up with TRBD2. V dropped 1 base and J dropped 1; count of bases not matched to a gene: 3. Looked up from germline, CDR1 is LGHNA and CDR2 is YNFKEQ. The CDR3 extends over 16 amino acids.

The V call is TRBV5-4, the J call TRBJ1-5; tentative D call: TRBD1 (5 bases). Trimming pared 3 bases from V and 5 bases from J, leaving 15 bases between. The CDR3 runs 15 residues. Germline loops: CDR1 SGHNT, CDR2 YYREEE (reference sequence). CDR3 region: CASSSTGGDDQPQHF. CDR3 sequence (DNA): TGTGCCAGCAGCTCGACCGGGGGGGATGATCAGCCCCAGCATTTT.

The J gene is TRBJ1-4, the V gene TRBV4-2; 7 bases map to TRBD1. Germline CDR1 reads LGHNA; CDR2 reads YNFKEQ. V shed 5 bases and J 0 bases; nucleotides not matched to a gene: 3. The CDR3 is 15 residues long. The CDR3, as DNA: TGTGCCAGCAGCGACGGGACAGCAACTAATGAAAAACTGTTTTTT. As protein: CASSDGTATNEKLFF.